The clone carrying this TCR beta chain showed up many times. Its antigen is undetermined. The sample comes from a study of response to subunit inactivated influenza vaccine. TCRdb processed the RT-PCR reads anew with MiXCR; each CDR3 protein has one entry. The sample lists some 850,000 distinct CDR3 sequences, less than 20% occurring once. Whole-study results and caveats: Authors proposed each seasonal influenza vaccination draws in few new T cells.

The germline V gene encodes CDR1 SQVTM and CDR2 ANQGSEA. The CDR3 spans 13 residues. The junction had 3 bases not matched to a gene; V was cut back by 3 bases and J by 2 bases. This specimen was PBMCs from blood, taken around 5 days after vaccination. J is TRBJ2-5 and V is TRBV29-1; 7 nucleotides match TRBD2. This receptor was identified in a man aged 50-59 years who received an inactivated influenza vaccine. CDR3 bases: TGCAGCGTTGATGGGGGGGGGCAAGAGACCCAGTACTTC. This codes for CSVDGGGQETQYF.